This T cell receptor (beta chain) was captured in a study of Ad26.COV2.S vaccination and SARS-CoV-2 variants. Generated by immunoSEQ multiplex PCR, the TCRdb table keeps only in-frame clones and is missing some. This sample carries roughly 500,000 clones, around nine tenths of them seen once, and the ten largest clones take around 13%. With respect to this clone: Its antigen is unknown.

Study outcomes and limitations: Vaccinees reportedly had broad spike-specific CD8+ and CD4+ T cell responses. Responses of T cells in total may have been underestimated by the TCR breadth and depth analyses.

CDR1 and CDR2 from the germline V gene are LGHDT and YNNKEL (reference sequence). This CDR3 is built from 16 residues. The V gene lost 4 bases and the J gene lost 5 bases, with 15 bases spanning the gap. Treatment meaning: about 20 received Ad26.COV2.S at low or high dose, single or two shots; roughly 5 received placebo; per-sample allocation not given. Sample collection was performed on day 63 after the first vaccine or placebo injection. This adult donor, from Boston, was 18-55 years old. Sequenced here: peripheral blood, sampled in a trial of Ad26.COV2.S vaccine versus placebo. This clonotype was obtained from a person aged 18-60 years who received the Ad26.COV2.S COVID-19 vaccine or a placebo. The rearrangement links TRBV3-1 (or the pseudogene TRBV3-2) to TRBJ1-6; D perhaps matches TRBD1 (5 bases). The DNA for the CDR3 is TGTGCCAGCAGCCGCGAGCCGGGACGAGATAATTCACCCCTCCACTTT. Translated, it gives CASSREPGRDNSPLHF.